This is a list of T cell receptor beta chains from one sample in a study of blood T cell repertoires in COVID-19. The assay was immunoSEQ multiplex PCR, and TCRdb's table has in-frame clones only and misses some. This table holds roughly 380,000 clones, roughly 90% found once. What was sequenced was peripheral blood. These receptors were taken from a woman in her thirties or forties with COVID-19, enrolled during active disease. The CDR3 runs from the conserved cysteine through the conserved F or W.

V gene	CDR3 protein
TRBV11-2	CASSLARGEHPYGYTF
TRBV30	CAWLAGGPYNEQFF
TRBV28	CASRTPGGRARGLEAFF
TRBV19	CASSGLGYTF
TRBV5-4	CASSLGGGGAYNEQFF
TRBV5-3	CARSALSRPGRFYEQYF
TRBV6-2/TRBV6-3	CASSYSTGRNDNEKLFF
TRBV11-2	CASSLGALGYTF
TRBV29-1	CSVGREGGNYGYTF
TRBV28	CAVRGRAGEQYF
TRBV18	CASSFDSLNTEAFF
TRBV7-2	CASSIRQGSYNEQFF
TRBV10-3	CAISVDSQGNSPLHF
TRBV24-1	CATSGPQETQYF
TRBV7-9	CASSLLTGSSYGYTF
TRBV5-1	CASSLQGARTGELFF
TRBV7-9	CASSQGHRLDLTDTQYF
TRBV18	CASSPSTTGVYYGYTF
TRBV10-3	CAISESLGARQPQHF
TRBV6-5	CASSRRARSTDTQYF
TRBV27	CACREGYTGELFF
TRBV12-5	CASGSKVGDTYEQYF
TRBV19	CASSFVDIGDTQYF
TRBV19	CASSNQGSNQPQHF
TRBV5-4	CASSQRQGDTGELFF
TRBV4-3	CASSQDSTGTTNEKLFF
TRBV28	CASSPWRGELTGLRPQHF
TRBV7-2	CASSYATGSNQPQHF
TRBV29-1	CSVAAGHSTDTQYF
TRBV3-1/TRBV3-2	CASSLTFNTEAFF
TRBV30	CAWSPSRTRRDEQYF
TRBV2	CASSERGGFNQPQHF
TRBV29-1	CSVAGGGGSNQPQHF
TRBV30	CAWTSGQETQYF
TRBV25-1	CASRETAEAFF
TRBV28	CASSFQQGVPDTQYF
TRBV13	CASSPPGGRLGNTIYF
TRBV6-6	CASSRQGFNEKLFF
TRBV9	CASSHHRDRATEAFF
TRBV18	CASSPVERGYGYTF
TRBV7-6	CASSPTVNEQFF
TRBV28	CASVKTGIYEQYF
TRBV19	CASSKPGHWAEAFF
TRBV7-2	CASSSPGGSGGYTF
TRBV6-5	CASSYDGRWDTGELFF
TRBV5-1	CASSLKGLDVTQYF
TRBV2	CASSEIPGVGETQYF
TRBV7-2	CASSFTGGRSTGELFF